The 23 T cell receptor beta chains presented below share a single source sample, sequenced in a study of T cells in Graves' hyperthyroidism and ophthalmopathy. Researchers took RNA transcripts and amplified the TCR beta CDR3 regions from them. HTBI primers were used for first-round RT-PCR of the TCR CDR3. MiXCR, applied by TCRdb to the multiplex PCR reads, yields one record per CDR3 protein. The sample lists 500,000 to 600,000 distinct CDR3 sequences, 15% to 20% occurring once. Sequencing was done on a sample of blood. All receptors come from a man between 35 and 55 years old with Graves' ophthalmopathy.

This clonotype was observed a handful of times. CDR3 nucleotides: TGTGCCAGCAGTTTCAAAGCTAGCGGGGGTGGCCAAGAGACCCAGTACTTC. The encoded protein is CASSFKASGGGQETQYF. The gene calls are TRBV12-3 or TRBV12-4 and TRBJ2-5, with 10 bases fitting TRBD2. V was clipped by 3 bases and J by 1 base; unmatched bases: 8. The CDR3 consists of 17 residues.

This clonotype was detected only a few times. This rearrangement joins TRBV6-1 to TRBJ1-5; D ambiguous. Germline loops: CDR1 MNHNS, CDR2 SASEGT. The V and J ends lost 7 bases and 6 bases respectively, with 16 bases between them. The CDR3 sequence is 14 residues long. The DNA for the CDR3 is TGTGCCAGCAATTTTAACGACTGGAGTCAGCCCCAGCATTTT. Its translation: CASNFNDWSQPQHF.

About this clonotype itself: One base separates it from a far larger clone, so it is likely a read error. This rearrangement joins TRBV12-3 or TRBV12-4 to TRBJ1-1; TRBD1 matches 8 bases. The CDR3 has 14 residues. After removal of 5 bases from V and 4 bases from J, the junction contained 6 bases not matched to a gene. DNA of the CDR3: TGTGCCAGCAGTCCGGGACAGGTAAGCACTGAAGCTTTCTTT. It encodes CASSPGQVSTEAFF.

This clonotype was seen repeatedly, ten times or more. The chain has TRBV7-9 and TRBJ2-1; the D is unclear. The CDR3 is 15 amino acids. CDR1 is SEHNR and CDR2 is FQNEAQ in the germline V gene (reference sequence). Trimming pared 7 bases from V and 0 bases from J, leaving 13 bases between. As DNA, the CDR3 is TGTGCCAGCACCCCGGACCCGAGCTCCTACAATGAGCAGTTCTTC. As protein: CASTPDPSSYNEQFF.

In this sample, this clonotype turned up a few times. The rearrangement joins TRBV6-1 to TRBJ1-2; 8 bases are a match to TRBD1. Germline V gene lookup returns CDR1 MNHNS and CDR2 SASEGT. The CDR3 runs to 16 residues. V trimming: 6 bases; J trimming: 3 bases; junction bases outside the gene matches: 12. DNA for the CDR3: TGTGCCAGCAGCAACCAACGACAGGGGATGGACTATGGCTACACCTTC. It is translated as CASSNQRQGMDYGYTF.

This clonotype was seen more than once but under ten times. V usage is TRBV12-3 or TRBV12-4 and J usage is TRBJ1-2; perhaps TRBD1 as D (5 bases). V was cut by 4 bases and J by 7 bases, with 16 bases left in between. This CDR3 region has 14 residues. The CDR3: CASSSSQGRGGYTF. CDR3 nucleotide sequence: TGTGCCAGCAGTTCGAGCCAAGGGAGGGGTGGCTACACCTTC.

As for this clonotype: This clone may be a read error of a much larger clone one base away. The chain carries TRBV27 and TRBJ2-7; 10 positions agree with TRBD2. Germline-derived CDR1 and CDR2 are MNHEY and SMNVEV (reference sequence). This CDR3 region has 15 residues. CDR3 protein: CVSSRASGSGYEQYF. In nucleotides, the CDR3 is TGTGTCAGCAGTCGAGCTAGCGGGAGTGGTTACGAGCAGTACTTC.

This chain connects TRBV6-2 or TRBV6-3 to TRBJ2-2, with TRBD2 identical over 12 bases. Trimming removed 7 bases from V and 1 base from J; junction bases left unmatched: 4. From germline, CDR1 is MNHEY and CDR2 SVGEGT. This CDR3 region has 16 residues. The CDR3 DNA is TGTGCCAGCACCCCGGGACTAGCGGGGAACACCGGGGAGCTGTTTTTT. This codes for CASTPGLAGNTGELFF.

This clonotype was counted only a few times. The chain uses TRBV5-1 and TRBJ2-3; TRBD2 aligns across 8 bases. Trimming at V came to 4 bases and at J to 4 bases, leaving 8 bases not matched to a gene. Germline CDR1 and CDR2: SGHRS and YFSETQ. The CDR3 has 15 amino acids. The CDR3 region has the DNA TGCGCCAGCAGCCCCGGGAGGGGGTTCTCAGATACGCAGTATTTT. Translated: CASSPGRGFSDTQYF.

This clonotype was observed many times. The chain links TRBV7-2 to TRBJ2-1; D is uncertain. In germline, CDR1 is SGHTA, CDR2 FQGNSA. The CDR3 covers 16 residues. The V gene lost 2 bases and the J gene lost 0 bases, with 11 bases spanning the gap. The CDR3 DNA is TGTGCCAGCAGCTTAAACAGCCGTAGCTCCTACAATGAGCAGTTCTTC. It is translated as CASSLNSRSSYNEQFF. Supplemented by reference TRBV7-2 and TRBJ2-1, the full variable domain reads GAGVSQSPSNKVTEKGKDVELRCDPISGHTALYWYRQSLGQGLEFLIYFQGNSAPDKSGLPSDRFSAERTGGSVSTLTIQRTQQEDSAVYLCASSLNSRSSYNEQFFGPGTRLTVL.

This clonotype has more than one count but fewer than ten. The rearrangement uses TRBV3-1 and TRBJ2-3; weak D call: TRBD1 (5 bases). The germline CDR1 and CDR2 sequences are LGHDT and YNNKEL (reference sequence). CDR3 size: 15 residues. V was pared by 1 base and J by 0 bases, with 8 bases between. The CDR3 DNA reads as TGTGCCAGCAGCCAAGTGAGACAGAGCACAGATACGCAGTATTTT. This codes for CASSQVRQSTDTQYF.

This clonotype was recorded many times. The chain recombines TRBV5-1 with TRBJ1-1; D might be TRBD1 (6 bases). The CDR3 extends over 15 amino acids. Trimming pared 4 bases from V and 1 base from J, leaving 14 bases between. Germline V lookup: CDR1 SGHRS, CDR2 YFSETQ. The CDR3 DNA reads TGCGCCAGCAGCCTCACGGGACACCCGAACACTGAAGCTTTCTTT. This encodes CASSLTGHPNTEAFF. The variable domain in full, completed from reference TRBV5-1 and TRBJ1-1, reads KAGVTQTPRYLIKTRGQQVTLSCSPISGHRSVSWYQQTPGQGLQFLFEYFSETQRNKGNFPGRFSGRQFSNSRSEMNVSTLELGDSALYLCASSLTGHPNTEAFFGQGTRLTVV.

This clonotype was seen at least ten times. The rearrangement links TRBV6-5 to TRBJ2-7, with D possibly called TRBD1 or TRBD2 (5 bases each). This CDR3 is built from 13 residues. Germline V gene lookup returns CDR1 MNHEY and CDR2 SVGAGI. With 1 base removed from V and 6 bases from J, the gap between germline ends came to 10 bases. CDR3 sequence (DNA): TGTGCCAGCAGTTACTTCCGGGGCGGCGAGCAGTACTTC. This codes for CASSYFRGGEQYF.

The CDR3 DNA is TGCGCCAGCAGCTTGGCCTCTAGCGGGGGATACAATGAGCAGTTCTTC. Translating it yields CASSLASSGGYNEQFF. This chain joins TRBV5-1 and TRBJ2-1; 10 nucleotides agree with TRBD2. CDR1 is SGHRS and CDR2 is YFSETQ in the germline V gene. J lost 4 bases, V lost 0 bases, and 4 bases had no gene match. The CDR3 loop spans 16 amino acids.

This clonotype was observed a single time. The chain couples TRBV5-5 to TRBJ1-4; tentatively, D is TRBD1 (5 bases). Germline CDR1 SGHKS, CDR2 YYEKEE (reference sequence). The V end lost 4 bases, the J end lost 0 bases, and 13 bases lay between the germline ends. There are 16 residues in the CDR3. The chain's CDR3 is CASSQWGLSTNEKLFF. The CDR3 DNA follows: TGTGCCAGCAGCCAGTGGGGACTCTCAACTAATGAAAAACTGTTTTTT. The entire variable domain, with the rest obtained from reference TRBV5-5 and TRBJ1-4, is as follows: DAGVTQSPTHLIKTRGQQVTLRCSPISGHKSVSWYQQVLGQGPQFIFQYYEKEERGRGNFPDRFSARQFPNYSSELNVNALLLGDSALYLCASSQWGLSTNEKLFFGSGTQLSVL.

This clonotype was found many times. The chain uses TRBV4-2 and TRBJ2-7; 12 bases line up with TRBD2. After removal of 5 bases from V and 4 bases from J, the junction contained 6 bases not matched to a gene. Germline loops: CDR1 LGHNA, CDR2 YNFKEQ. The length of the CDR3 is 15 residues. The CDR3 DNA sequence: TGTGCCAGCAGCTTCGGACTAGCGGGAACGTACGAGCAGTACTTC. It specifies CASSFGLAGTYEQYF.

The chain links TRBV27 to TRBJ1-5, with 10 bases lining up with TRBD1. The junction had 6 bases not matched to a gene; V was cut back by 3 bases and J by 7 bases. This CDR3 contains 15 residues. CDR1 MNHEY and CDR2 SMNVEV come from the germline V gene (reference sequence). The CDR3 loop reads CASSFGQGVGQPQHF. In DNA form, the CDR3 reads TGTGCCAGCAGTTTTGGACAGGGGGTTGGACAGCCCCAGCATTTT.

This chain joins TRBV20-1 and TRBJ2-5; tentative D call: TRBD2 (6 bases). V lost 1 base and J lost 1, with 10 bases in between. CDR3 length: 14 residues. From germline, CDR1 is DFQATT and CDR2 SNEGSKA (reference sequence). Here the CDR3 DNA reads TGCAGTGCTAGAGTAGGGACTCTCCAAGAGACCCAGTACTTC. Its protein is CSARVGTLQETQYF.

This clonotype was picked up a small number of times. The V and J genes are TRBV7-9 and TRBJ1-6; no reliable D call. V was pared by 5 bases and J by 8 bases, with 10 bases between. Germline V lookup: CDR1 SEHNR, CDR2 FQNEAQ (reference sequence). The CDR3 contains 13 residues. The CDR3 DNA reads TGTGCCAGCAGCCAACAGTGGGATTCACCCCTCCACTTT. Encoded protein: CASSQQWDSPLHF.

Note on this clonotype: An end of the junction does not agree with germline; a read error may underlie this. The gene calls are TRBV28 and TRBJ2-2; D is possibly TRBD2 (5 bases). The CDR3 length is 13 residues. CDR1 is MDHEN and CDR2 is SYDVKM in the germline V gene. CDR3 residues: CASTTSHAGKLFF. The CDR3, as DNA: TGTGCCAGCACGACAAGCCATGCCGGGAAGCTGTTTTTT.

The CDR3 DNA reads TGTGCCAGCAGCTTAGCGTGGTCTAGCGGGAGGGTGACCCAAGAGACCCAGTACTTC. Its translation: CASSLAWSSGRVTQETQYF. The V and J genes are TRBV7-2 and TRBJ2-5, with 12 bases identical to TRBD2. The J segment lost 1 base and the V segment lost 0 bases, leaving 9 bases of the junction unmatched. Germline V lookup: CDR1 SGHTA, CDR2 FQGNSA. The CDR3 length is 19 residues.

There are a few counts of this clonotype. This chain joins TRBV9 and TRBJ1-2; possible D gene TRBD1, 5 bases. V was trimmed by 3 bases and J by 7 bases, leaving 16 bases between them. The CDR3 is made up of 14 amino acids. Germline V CDR1 and CDR2: SGDLS, YYNGEE. CDR3 loop: CASSAIVGVGGYTF. CDR3 bases: TGTGCCAGCAGCGCGATCGTGGGGGTCGGTGGCTACACCTTC.

This clonotype showed up many times. This chain uses TRBV12-3 or TRBV12-4 with TRBJ1-1; D ambiguous. Trimming stripped 2 bases from V and 3 bases from J, with 7 bases between. The CDR3 sequence is 13 residues long. The CDR3 DNA reads TGTGCCAGCAGTTTACTGGGTCACACTGAAGCTTTCTTT. This translates into CASSLLGHTEAFF.